The next 25 T cell receptor beta chains were all read from a single sample in a study of blood T cell repertoires in COVID-19. The method was immunoSEQ multiplex PCR; TCRdb's version includes in-frame clones alone and lacks a portion of them. The sample shows around 100,000 clones, approximately 90% of them seen only once. Source material: peripheral blood. All receptors come from a woman aged 45-60 years with acute or convalescent COVID-19.

This chain joins TRBV30 and TRBJ1-1; the D gene is possibly TRBD1 (5 bases). The germline V gene has CDR1 GTSNPN and CDR2 SVGIG (reference sequence). There are 16 residues in the CDR3. Deletions cut 3 bases from V and 0 bases from J, with 17 bases between. Here the CDR3 DNA reads TGTGCCTGGAGACCATGGGGGGGAACCATGAACACTGAAGCTTTCTTT. Translation gives CAWRPWGGTMNTEAFF.

The chain combines TRBV5-4 with TRBJ2-1, with 8 nucleotides matching TRBD2. J gave up 4 bases and V 2 bases, and 2 bases lay outside the gene matches. The CDR3 consists of 14 residues. The germline CDR1 and CDR2 sequences are SGHNT and YYREEE (reference sequence). CDR3 bases: TGTGCCAGCAGCTTAACTAGCGGTTACAATGAGCAGTTCTTC. Protein: CASSLTSGYNEQFF.

The CDR3: CASLGETGTNYGYTF. CDR3 bases: TGTGCCAGCCTGGGGGAGACAGGGACTAACTATGGCTACACCTTC. V gene TRBV7-9 combines with J gene TRBJ1-2, with 7 bases identical to TRBD1. J was trimmed by 0 bases and V by 8 bases; bases with no gene match: 9. Germline-derived CDR1 and CDR2 are SEHNR and FQNEAQ (reference sequence). The CDR3 runs to 15 residues.

This chain uses TRBV5-6 with TRBJ1-2; 9 bases fit TRBD1. Germline CDR1 SGHDT, CDR2 YYEEEE. Losses at the gene ends were 0 bases for V and 2 bases for J; bases not matched to a gene: 2. This CDR3 is built from 15 residues. CDR3 bases: TGTGCCAGCAGCTTGGAACAGGGGGCGAACTATGGCTACACCTTC. This gives the protein CASSLEQGANYGYTF.

J is TRBJ1-2 and V is TRBV5-6; the D gene is possibly TRBD1 (5 bases). The CDR3 is 16 amino acids. Trimming shortened V by 2 bases and J by 4 bases, and 18 bases separated the two germline ends. The germline gives CDR1 SGHDT, CDR2 YYEEEE. In nucleotides, the CDR3 is TGTGCCAGCAGCTTATGGTCGCAGGGTGATACCTATGGCTACACCTTC. It is translated as CASSLWSQGDTYGYTF.

This sequence joins TRBV7-8 and TRBJ2-7; a weak D match, TRBD2 (5 bases). V dropped 4 bases and J dropped 3 bases, with 13 bases sitting between them. This CDR3 is 14 amino acids long. Germline CDR1 and CDR2: SGHVS and FQNEAQ. As DNA, the CDR3 is TGTGCCAGCAGCTGGTCGGGAACCAACTACGAGCAGTACTTC. Encoded protein: CASSWSGTNYEQYF.

This clone came up a few times. The rearrangement uses TRBV15 and TRBJ1-1; possibly TRBD1 for D (6 bases). There are 14 residues in the CDR3. The V and J ends lost 9 bases and 5 bases respectively, with 19 bases between them. Germline loops: CDR1 LNHNV, CDR2 YYDKDF (reference sequence). CDR3 loop: CATSQGFQGTEAFF. The CDR3 DNA reads TGTGCCACGTCTCAGGGGTTCCAGGGGACTGAAGCTTTCTTT. The full variable domain, rest sourced from reference TRBV15 and TRBJ1-1, is DAMVIQNPRYQVTQFGKPVTLSCSQTLNHNVMYWYQQKSSQAPKLLFHYYDKDFNNEADTPDNFQSRRPNTSFCFLDIRSPGLGDTAMYLCATSQGFQGTEAFFGQGTRLTVV.

The chain combines TRBV4-2 with TRBJ2-2; 8 bases are shared with TRBD2. Germline V gene data show CDR1 as LGHNA and CDR2 as YNFKEQ. V gave up 1 base and J gave up 2 bases; unmatched junction bases: 6. The CDR3 loop spans 17 amino acids. The CDR3 DNA reads as TGTGCCAGCAGCCAAGTTGGAGCGGGAGCCAACACCGGGGAGCTGTTTTTT. Translation gives CASSQVGAGANTGELFF.

The V and J genes are TRBV2 and TRBJ2-3, with 9 positions matching TRBD2. Germline CDR1 SNHLY, CDR2 FYNNEI. The junction had 7 bases not matched to a gene; V was cut back by 6 bases and J by 0 bases. The CDR3 covers 16 residues. CDR3 DNA sequence: TGTGCCAGCAGCGGCGTAAGCGGGAGGAGCACAGATACGCAGTATTTT. Encoded protein: CASSGVSGRSTDTQYF.

This clone was observed once. The rearrangement uses TRBV19 and TRBJ2-1; TRBD2 agrees at 7 bases. The CDR3 covers 14 residues. V lost 4 bases, J lost 7 bases, and 7 bases stayed unmatched. The germline CDR1 and CDR2 sequences are LNHDA and SQIVND (reference sequence). This chain's CDR3 is CASSKGRALNEQFF. CDR3 bases: TGTGCCAGTAGTAAGGGGAGGGCGTTGAATGAGCAGTTCTTC.

V usage is TRBV19 and J usage is TRBJ2-7; TRBD2 is a possible D gene (5 bases). Trimming left V 3 bases short and J 2 bases short, with 14 bases between. The germline V gene encodes CDR1 LNHDA and CDR2 SQIVND (reference sequence). The CDR3 totals 15 residues. DNA for the CDR3: TGTGCCAGTAGTATGAGCGGCAGCCGGACCTACGAGCAGTACTTC. This encodes CASSMSGSRTYEQYF.

The chain is built from TRBV7-8 and TRBJ2-1, with D perhaps matching TRBD2 (5 bases). With 4 bases removed from V and 9 bases from J, the gap between germline ends came to 16 bases. The CDR3 contains 14 residues. Germline CDR1 SGHVS, CDR2 FQNEAQ. This CDR3 is CASSSGLLEGEQFF. CDR3 coding DNA: TGTGCCAGCAGCTCCGGGTTACTTGAGGGTGAGCAGTTCTTC.

The V gene is TRBV3-1 (or the pseudogene TRBV3-2), the J gene TRBJ1-3; 7 nucleotides align to TRBD1. The CDR3 runs 16 residues. Germline CDR1 reads LGHDT; CDR2 reads YNNKEL (reference sequence). Trimming removed 4 bases from V and 2 bases from J; junction bases left unmatched: 8. The CDR3 loop is CASSLDRVSTGNTIYF. Here the CDR3 DNA reads TGTGCCAGCAGCCTTGACAGGGTATCAACTGGAAACACCATATATTTT.

The CDR3: CSASGSTQYF. The CDR3 region has the DNA TGCAGTGCTAGCGGGAGCACGCAGTATTTT. This chain joins TRBV20-1 and TRBJ2-3; D might be TRBD2 (6 bases). This CDR3 region has 10 residues. The V end lost 3 bases, the J end lost 9 bases, and 7 bases lay between the germline ends. Germline V lookup: CDR1 DFQATT, CDR2 SNEGSKA (reference sequence).

The sample holds one count of this clone. The chain has TRBV3-1 (or the pseudogene TRBV3-2) and TRBJ1-1, with 9 bases identical to TRBD1. The germline V gene has CDR1 LGHDT and CDR2 YNNKEL (reference sequence). V lost 2 bases and J lost 5; bases outside the gene matches: 12. The length of the CDR3 is 17 residues. The CDR3 loop is CASSQNKMGQGKTEAFF. DNA for the CDR3: TGTGCCAGCAGCCAAAATAAGATGGGACAGGGAAAAACTGAAGCTTTCTTT.

The chain joins TRBV24-1 to TRBJ1-5; D uncertain. Germline lookup yields CDR1 KGHDR and CDR2 SFDVKD. The CDR3 length is 14 residues. V was shortened by 5 bases and J by 0 bases, with 7 bases between the two germline ends. DNA for the CDR3: TGTGCCACCAGTGCATACAGTAGCAATCAGCCCCAGCATTTT. This translates into CATSAYSSNQPQHF.

This clone came up a few times. CDR3 sequence (DNA): TGTGCCAGCAGCTCCGGGACAGGGTGGTCTTATGGCTACACCTTC. It specifies CASSSGTGWSYGYTF. The chain combines TRBV7-2 with TRBJ1-2, with 9 bases fitting TRBD1. Germline trimming cut 4 bases from V and 5 bases from J; bases unmatched to any gene: 8. The CDR3 is 15 residues long. Germline CDR1 and CDR2: SGHTA and FQGNSA.

The chain carries TRBV2 and TRBJ1-5; D is ambiguous. Trimming stripped 3 bases from V and 6 bases from J, with 12 bases between. This CDR3 contains 14 residues. Germline V gives CDR1 SNHLY, CDR2 FYNNEI. CDR3 in amino acids: CASSERAGFQPQHF. In nucleotides, the CDR3 is TGTGCCAGCAGTGAGAGGGCGGGTTTTCAGCCCCAGCATTTT. The full variable domain, its missing parts supplied by reference TRBV2 and TRBJ1-5, is EPEVTQTPSHQVTQMGQEVILRCVPISNHLYFYWYRQILGQKVEFLVSFYNNEISEKSEIFDDQFSVERPDGSNFTLKIRSTKLEDSAMYFCASSERAGFQPQHFGDGTRLSIL.

This chain connects TRBV20-1 to TRBJ1-2, with TRBD1 matching 8 bases. Germline values: CDR1 DFQATT, CDR2 SNEGSKA (reference sequence). V shed 3 bases and J 0 bases; nucleotides not matched to a gene: 9. CDR3 size: 16 residues. The CDR3 region is CSASTGQGLSNYGYTF. CDR3 DNA sequence: TGCAGTGCTAGTACAGGACAGGGCCTATCTAACTATGGCTACACCTTC.

V is TRBV27 and J is TRBJ1-5; 7 bases fit TRBD1. The CDR3 is 15 amino acids. The germline V gene encodes CDR1 MNHEY and CDR2 SMNVEV (reference sequence). V lost 4 bases and J lost 7; bases outside the gene matches: 10. The CDR3 DNA reads as TGTGCCAGCAGTTCGAAAAACAGGGGCGGCCAGCCCCAGCATTTT. This sequence encodes CASSSKNRGGQPQHF.

The chain recombines TRBV14 with TRBJ1-1; perhaps TRBD1 as D (5 bases). Trimming removed 2 bases from V and 6 bases from J, with 10 bases in between. This CDR3 contains 13 residues. Germline assignment: CDR1 SGHDN and CDR2 FVKESK. The CDR3 DNA sequence: TGTGCCAGCAGCCAATGGACCAGGGCTGAAGCTTTCTTT. As protein: CASSQWTRAEAFF.

The chain combines TRBV30 with TRBJ2-3; 10 bases are shared with TRBD2. CDR3 length equals 16 residues. From germline, CDR1 is GTSNPN and CDR2 SVGIG (reference sequence). After removal of 4 bases from V and 3 bases from J, the junction contained 10 bases not matched to a gene. The CDR3 sequence: CAWKSKAGGPTDTQYF. CDR3 in DNA: TGTGCCTGGAAATCCAAAGCGGGAGGGCCAACAGATACGCAGTATTTT.

The genes are TRBV11-2 and TRBJ2-3; unclear D gene. Germline loops: CDR1 SGHAT, CDR2 FQNNGV. This CDR3 spans 14 amino acids. The V gene lost 1 base and the J gene lost 4 bases, with 9 bases spanning the gap. The CDR3 coding sequence is TGTGCCAGCAGCTTAGGGGCAGGCGCAGATACGCAGTATTTT. It codes for CASSLGAGADTQYF.

The chain joins TRBV5-1 to TRBJ2-7, with 8 bases aligning to TRBD1. Per germline, CDR1 SGHRS and CDR2 YFSETQ. The CDR3 has 16 amino acids. The V segment lost 0 bases and the J segment 6 bases; nucleotides outside the gene matches: 11. The CDR3 DNA reads as TGCGCCAGCAGCTTGGCCTACGGCACAGGGGGAGCCGAGCAGTACTTC. It encodes CASSLAYGTGGAEQYF.

This clone showed up just a few times. The chain uses TRBV4-1 and TRBJ1-5; D unresolved. The V and J ends lost 0 bases and 9 bases respectively, with 15 bases between them. This CDR3 has 15 amino acids. Germline V gene lookup returns CDR1 MGHRA and CDR2 YSYEKL. As DNA, the CDR3 is TGCGCCAGCAGCCAAGAGTCAACGGGGATGCGGCCCCAGCATTTT. It is translated as CASSQESTGMRPQHF.